Given below is one T cell receptor beta chain in context. Its specificity is unknown. The sorted-subset replicate PCRs were given roughly 190 ng DNA, which is tens of thousands of T cell genomes. TCRdb's table, derived via immunoSEQ multiplex PCR, lists solely in-frame clones and lacks some. The sample shows under 350,000 clones, 87% of them seen only once. Germline CDR1 is SNHLY and CDR2 is FYNNEI. V shed 7 bases and J shed 2 bases, with 12 bases lying between them. The CDR3 length is 13 residues. The sample belongs to a study of shared clonotypes between healthy human individuals. Study-wide results and limits: The study generally estimated greater richness for naive than memory subsets. Sorted-subset sequencing, rarefaction showed, was incomplete despite large depth.

Sequencing was performed on memory CD8+ T cells sorted from blood. The subset denotes: CD45RO+ cells pooled with CCR7-negative TemRA cells. The J gene is TRBJ2-7, the V gene TRBV2; tentatively, D is TRBD1 (6 bases). The TCR sequence derives from a man aged 18 to 35 in good health. The CDR3 region is CASTWTETYEQYF. The CDR3 DNA follows: TGTGCCAGCACTTGGACAGAGACCTACGAGCAGTACTTC.